The 8 T cell receptor beta chains presented below share a single source sample, sequenced in a study of blood T cell repertoires in COVID-19. The data were produced by immunoSEQ multiplex PCR, yet TCRdb's version contains in-frame clones alone and is incomplete. The data hold approximately 84,000 clones, with around four fifths observed a single time. The sequenced sample consisted of peripheral blood. These receptor sequences come from a human donor in a cohort sampled during active COVID-19.

Remarks on this clone: A read error may account for a junction end that differs from germline. The V gene is TRBV11-2, the J gene TRBJ2-7, with D tentatively TRBD2 (6 bases). Germline values: CDR1 SGHAT, CDR2 FQNNGV. The CDR3 length is 11 residues. The CDR3 DNA reads as TGTGCCAGCAGCTTAGATCGAGGGACTTCATTC. Protein product: CASSLDRGTSF. The full variable domain, rest sourced from reference TRBV11-2 and TRBJ2-7, is EAGVAQSPRYKIIEKRQSVAFWCNPISGHATLYWYQQILGQGPKLLIQFQNNGVVDDSQLPKDRFSAERLKGVDSTLKIQPAKLEDSAVYLCASSLDRGTSFGPGTRLTVT.

The V call is TRBV7-3, the J call TRBJ2-1, with a tentative D call TRBD2 (5 bases). Looked up from germline, CDR1 is SGHTA and CDR2 is FQGTGA. Trimming took off 2 bases at V and 7 bases at J, with 15 bases between the two ends. The CDR3 contains 15 residues. The DNA of the CDR3 is TGTGCCAGCAGCTTAGGGTCTGAGCGGCGGAATGAGCAGTTCTTC. It codes for CASSLGSERRNEQFF.

The chain has TRBV5-1 and TRBJ2-3, with a possible D match to TRBD2 (5 bases). CDR3 length: 15 residues. CDR1 and CDR2 (germline): SGHRS, YFSETQ. V lost 4 bases to trimming and J lost 0 bases, with 12 bases between them. Written as DNA, the CDR3 is TGCGCCAGCAGCCTGGAAGGCGGGAGCACAGATACGCAGTATTTT. Protein sequence: CASSLEGGSTDTQYF. The variable domain in full, completed from reference TRBV5-1 and TRBJ2-3, reads KAGVTQTPRYLIKTRGQQVTLSCSPISGHRSVSWYQQTPGQGLQFLFEYFSETQRNKGNFPGRFSGRQFSNSRSEMNVSTLELGDSALYLCASSLEGGSTDTQYFGPGTRLTVL.

This rearrangement joins TRBV5-8 to TRBJ1-2, with TRBD1 identical over 8 bases. The CDR3 has 15 residues. In germline, CDR1 is SGHTS, CDR2 YDEGEE. After removal of 4 bases from V and 5 bases from J, the junction contained 10 bases not matched to a gene. The CDR3 coding sequence is TGTGCCAGCAGCCGGAAGAATACAGGGGGTTATGGCTACACCTTC. Protein sequence: CASSRKNTGGYGYTF. The full variable domain, rest sourced from reference TRBV5-8 and TRBJ1-2, is EAGVTQSPTHLIKTRGQQATLRCSPISGHTSVYWYQQALGLGLQFLLWYDEGEERNRGNFPPRFSGRQFPNYSSELNVNALELEDSALYLCASSRKNTGGYGYTFGSGTRLTVV.

The rearrangement joins TRBV5-5 to TRBJ1-4; 8 nucleotides agree with TRBD1. With V trimmed by 2 bases and J by 8 bases, 8 bases remained unmatched. The germline CDR1 and CDR2 sequences are SGHKS and YYEKEE (reference sequence). The CDR3 is made up of 15 amino acids. The CDR3 protein is CASSLKQGVKEKLFF. For the CDR3, the DNA is TGTGCCAGCAGCTTAAAACAGGGGGTAAAGGAAAAACTGTTTTTT.

This clone came up a few times. This chain joins TRBV5-1 and TRBJ1-2; D is uncertain. The CDR3 loop spans 13 amino acids. Germline V gene sequence: CDR1 SGHRS, CDR2 YFSETQ. V was clipped by 4 bases and J by 6 bases, with 13 bases between them. CDR3 sequence reads: CASSHDKMNGYTF. DNA for the CDR3: TGCGCCAGCAGCCATGACAAGATGAATGGCTACACCTTC.

Remarks on this clone: The same CDR3 also results from other DNA sequences found in this sample. This chain uses TRBV28 with TRBJ2-1, with a tentative D call TRBD1 (6 bases). Germline loops: CDR1 MDHEN, CDR2 SYDVKM. There are 15 residues in the CDR3. Trimming took 5 bases from V and 0 from J, leaving 11 bases between them. The CDR3 coding sequence is TGTGCCAGCAGTCTAGGGGGAAGCTCCTACAATGAGCAGTTCTTC. Translated: CASSLGGSSYNEQFF.

This chain joins TRBV13 and TRBJ2-2, with TRBD1 identical over 7 bases. Trimming at V came to 5 bases and at J to 1 base, leaving 16 bases not matched to a gene. Germline values: CDR1 PRHDT, CDR2 FYEKMQ (reference sequence). This CDR3 comprises 19 residues. The DNA for the CDR3 is TGTGCCAGCAGCCTATACGAACGGACAGGCCATAAGAACACCGGGGAGCTGTTTTTT. This codes for CASSLYERTGHKNTGELFF.